Following are 30 T cell receptor beta chains from one sample sequenced in a study of blood T cell repertoires in COVID-19 (dated by TCRdb to 2019 to 2021). The method was the immunoSEQ multiplex PCR assay. Drawn from immuneACCESS, this table holds only the in-frame rearrangements with V and J called that TCRdb kept. Clones are partly lost; checked studies trace under half to an unresolved V gene and leave the rest unexplained. Present in this sample are fewer than 350,000 clones, 88% of which were seen just once. Almost 9.5% of the sample rests with the top ten. Sequenced sample: peripheral blood. These receptors were taken from a man aged 18 to 29 with active or convalescent COVID-19.

This clone appeared a single time. The chain employs TRBV10-1 and TRBJ2-3; TRBD2 matches 10 bases. J gave up 10 bases and V 3 bases, and 4 bases lay outside the gene matches. CDR1 WNHNN and CDR2 SYGVQD come from the germline V gene (reference sequence). The CDR3 extends over 13 amino acids. The CDR3 protein is CASSDRTSGAQYF. CDR3 DNA: TGCGCCAGCAGTGACCGTACTAGCGGGGCGCAGTATTTT.

The V gene is TRBV3-1 (or the pseudogene TRBV3-2), the J gene TRBJ2-1; TRBD2 matches at 7 bases. CDR3 length: 14 residues. The trim removed 1 base at V and 5 bases at J, leaving 2 bases unmatched. Germline values: CDR1 LGHDT, CDR2 YNNKEL (reference sequence). This chain's CDR3 is CASSQAGGNNEQFF. DNA for the CDR3: TGTGCCAGCAGCCAAGCGGGGGGTAACAATGAGCAGTTCTTC.

The chain couples TRBV6-5 to TRBJ2-5; tentative D call: TRBD1 (6 bases). V lost 7 bases to trimming and J lost 5 bases, with 17 bases between them. The CDR3 sequence is 14 residues long. Per germline, CDR1 MNHEY and CDR2 SVGAGI. The CDR3 DNA reads as TGTGCCAGCACTTTCACCCCAGGGGCGGAGACCCAGTACTTC. Amino acid sequence: CASTFTPGAETQYF.

The CDR3 loop reads CASSPGRTGETQYF. For the CDR3, the DNA is TGTGCCAGCAGCCCCGGTAGGACAGGGGAGACCCAGTACTTC. This rearrangement joins TRBV3-1 (or the pseudogene TRBV3-2) to TRBJ2-5, with TRBD1 matching over 8 bases. V shed 4 bases, J shed 5 bases, and the junction held 6 bases outside the gene matches. The germline V gene encodes CDR1 LGHDT and CDR2 YNNKEL (reference sequence). The CDR3 runs 14 residues.

CDR3 bases: TGTGCCAGTAGTGCCCGGACAGGGGGTCTCCGGGAGACCCAGTACTTC. This codes for CASSARTGGLRETQYF. The genes are TRBV19 and TRBJ2-5; 10 bases match TRBD1. The V gene end was trimmed by 5 bases and the J gene end by 5 bases; junction bases not matched to a gene: 11. The germline V gene encodes CDR1 LNHDA and CDR2 SQIVND (reference sequence). The CDR3 extends over 16 amino acids. Based on the CDR3 plus reference TRBV19 and TRBJ2-5, the full variable domain is DGGITQSPKYLFRKEGQNVTLSCEQNLNHDAMYWYRQDPGQGLRLIYYSQIVNDFQKGDIAEGYSVSREKKESFPLTVTSAQKNPTAFYLCASSARTGGLRETQYFGPGTRLLVL.

The chain couples TRBV4-3 to TRBJ2-1; D not resolved. This CDR3 has 15 residues. Per the germline V gene, CDR1 is LGHNA and CDR2 is YSLEER. Trimming took off 3 bases at V and 3 bases at J, with 12 bases between the two ends. The CDR3 DNA reads as TGCGCCAGCAGCCATAATACAGAGATCTACAATGAGCAGTTCTTC. It specifies CASSHNTEIYNEQFF.

This clone was recorded only once. The J gene is TRBJ2-2, the V gene TRBV2, with TRBD1 as a possible D gene (7 bases). V was pared by 8 bases and J by 6 bases, with 19 bases between. The CDR3 contains 15 residues. Germline values: CDR1 SNHLY, CDR2 FYNNEI. CDR3 sequence: CASDSQGGAAGELFF. CDR3 coding DNA: TGTGCCAGCGATAGTCAGGGGGGCGCTGCCGGGGAGCTGTTTTTT.

The chain couples TRBV6-5 to TRBJ1-2, with 10 bases fitting TRBD1. Germline values: CDR1 MNHEY, CDR2 SVGAGI. The CDR3 totals 13 residues. V was clipped by 10 bases and J by 6 bases; unmatched bases: 8. Here the CDR3 DNA reads TGTGCCACTCGGGGACAGGGGACCCATGGCTACACCTTC. Encoded protein: CATRGQGTHGYTF.

This clone has only a few counts. The chain carries TRBV5-1 and TRBJ2-7, with a tentative D call TRBD1 (6 bases). The CDR3 is made up of 13 amino acids. V was clipped by 4 bases and J by 6 bases, with 14 bases between them. In germline, CDR1 is SGHRS, CDR2 YFSETQ. This chain's CDR3 is CASSARAGVEQYF. CDR3 coding DNA: TGCGCCAGCAGCGCACGGGCAGGGGTCGAGCAGTACTTC.

This sequence joins TRBV10-3 and TRBJ1-6, with D uncertain. The CDR3 length is 12 residues. CDR1 is ENHRY and CDR2 is SYGVKD in the germline V gene. Trimming removed 6 bases at V and 10 bases at J, with 10 bases between. DNA of the CDR3: TGTGCCATCAGGGACTTCGGATCACCCCTCCACTTT. This sequence encodes CAIRDFGSPLHF.

The CDR3 sequence: CASSFTGTQPQHF. The CDR3 DNA follows: TGTGCCAGCAGTTTTACAGGGACTCAGCCCCAGCATTTT. This chain links TRBV12-3 or TRBV12-4 with TRBJ1-5; D possibly corresponds to TRBD1 (6 bases). This CDR3 has 13 amino acids. V gave up 3 bases and J gave up 6 bases, with 9 bases separating them.

The J gene is TRBJ2-1, the V gene TRBV9, with D maybe TRBD1 (5 bases). The CDR3 sequence is 15 residues long. The V gene's germline CDR1 is SGDLS and CDR2 YYNGEE. Trimming pared 4 bases from V and 0 bases from J, leaving 11 bases between. The CDR3 DNA follows: TGTGCCAGCAGCCAACAGGTTAGCTCCTACAATGAGCAGTTCTTC. Protein sequence: CASSQQVSSYNEQFF.

The CDR3 here is CATSSRGYEQYF. Here the CDR3 DNA reads TGTGCCACCAGTAGCAGGGGCTACGAGCAGTACTTC. This rearrangement joins TRBV15 to TRBJ2-7; D might be TRBD1 (6 bases). The germline V gene has CDR1 LNHNV and CDR2 YYDKDF (reference sequence). The CDR3 spans 12 residues. Trimming took 6 bases from V and 3 from J, leaving 9 bases between them.

In its sample, this clone was seen once. The chain is built from TRBV12-3 or TRBV12-4 and TRBJ2-7, with D possibly being TRBD1 (6 bases). This CDR3 contains 13 residues. V lost 3 bases and J lost 5, with 11 bases in between. The CDR3 sequence is CASSLARGHEQYF. CDR3 bases: TGTGCCAGCAGTTTGGCCAGGGGCCACGAGCAGTACTTC.

The genes are TRBV19 and TRBJ2-1, with D possibly matching TRBD1 (7 bases). The V gene lost 5 bases and the J gene lost 4 bases, with 15 bases spanning the gap. The CDR3 runs to 15 residues. The germline CDR1 and CDR2 sequences are LNHDA and SQIVND (reference sequence). The CDR3 reads CASSVNRGGYNEQFF. CDR3 nucleotides: TGTGCCAGTAGTGTAAACAGGGGAGGATACAATGAGCAGTTCTTC.

The CDR3 reads CASSLRGLGFDNEQFF. Here the CDR3 DNA reads TGCGCCAGCAGCTTAAGGGGCTTGGGGTTTGACAATGAGCAGTTCTTC. The chain links TRBV5-1 to TRBJ2-1; TRBD1 might be the D (5 bases). The CDR3 totals 16 residues. Trimming took 2 bases from V and 5 from J, leaving 17 bases between them. The germline gives CDR1 SGHRS, CDR2 YFSETQ.

In DNA, the CDR3 is TGCGCCAGCAGCTTGAGGGGCCCCGAGCAGTTCTTC. Protein product: CASSLRGPEQFF. V is TRBV5-1 and J is TRBJ2-1, with D perhaps TRBD1 (5 bases). Trimming shortened V by 1 base and J by 10 bases, and 9 bases separated the two germline ends. This CDR3 spans 12 amino acids. The germline gives CDR1 SGHRS, CDR2 YFSETQ.

The CDR3 DNA reads TGTGCCAGCAGGTCGGTTGGCTACACCTTC. Translation: CASRSVGYTF. The chain recombines TRBV6-5 with TRBJ1-2; D is uncertain. With 6 bases removed from V and 7 bases from J, the gap between germline ends came to 6 bases. CDR1 MNHEY and CDR2 SVGAGI come from the germline V gene. The CDR3 loop spans 10 amino acids.

J is TRBJ1-2 and V is TRBV19; the D gene is possibly TRBD1 (6 bases). Germline values: CDR1 LNHDA, CDR2 SQIVND (reference sequence). The CDR3 has 14 amino acids. V lost 6 bases to trimming and J lost 7 bases, with 18 bases between them. This chain's CDR3 is CASSEGGASSGYTF. In DNA form, the CDR3 reads TGTGCCAGTAGCGAGGGGGGGGCTTCCTCTGGCTACACCTTC.

V and J are TRBV2 and TRBJ1-1, with D perhaps matching TRBD1 (5 bases). Trimming left V 6 bases short and J 0 bases short, with 11 bases between. This CDR3 spans 14 amino acids. CDR1 and CDR2 (germline): SNHLY, FYNNEI. The CDR3, as DNA: TGTGCCAGCAGACAGGCACACATGAACACTGAAGCTTTCTTT. Its protein product is CASRQAHMNTEAFF.

V usage is TRBV12-3 or TRBV12-4 and J usage is TRBJ1-2, with D maybe TRBD1 (5 bases). With 6 bases removed from V and 4 bases from J, the gap between germline ends came to 12 bases. The CDR3 length is 13 residues. CDR3 residues: CASSLGGGYGYTF. CDR3 coding DNA: TGTGCCAGCAGCTTGGGGGGTGGCTATGGCTACACCTTC.

This clone has a single count. The rearrangement links TRBV11-2 to TRBJ1-1; 8 bases agree with TRBD1. There are 19 residues in the CDR3. The junction had 13 bases not matched to a gene; V was cut back by 0 bases and J by 1 base. In germline, CDR1 is SGHAT, CDR2 FQNNGV. This CDR3 is CASSLDRDLGQARNTEAFF. CDR3 coding DNA: TGTGCCAGCAGCTTAGATCGAGACCTGGGACAGGCCAGGAACACTGAAGCTTTCTTT.

The V call is TRBV7-2, the J call TRBJ1-1, with a possible D match to TRBD1 (5 bases). The V end was cut by 7 bases, the J end by 3 bases, with 12 bases between. CDR1 is SGHTA, CDR2 FQGNSA, per germline. CDR3 length: 13 amino acids. This CDR3 reads CASTRVVDTEAFF. The CDR3 nucleotides read TGTGCCAGCACCAGGGTTGTTGACACTGAAGCTTTCTTT.

The table lists this clone with many counts. The rearrangement joins TRBV3-1 (or the pseudogene TRBV3-2) to TRBJ1-3; D remains ambiguous. V was shortened by 0 bases and J by 2 bases, with 11 bases between the two germline ends. The CDR3 loop spans 16 amino acids. Germline V lookup: CDR1 LGHDT, CDR2 YNNKEL (reference sequence). The CDR3 loop reads CASSQDISSAGNTIYF. The DNA of the CDR3 is TGTGCCAGCAGCCAAGATATTTCCTCGGCTGGAAACACCATATATTTT.

The V gene is TRBV12-5, the J gene TRBJ1-2, with D perhaps TRBD1 (5 bases). V lost 6 bases to trimming and J lost 4 bases, with 9 bases between them. Germline V lookup: CDR1 LGHNT, CDR2 FRNRAP. The CDR3 loop spans 12 amino acids. The CDR3 DNA is TGTGCTAGTGGCTTCAGGGTCTATGGCTACACCTTC. Protein: CASGFRVYGYTF.

The J gene is TRBJ1-1, the V gene TRBV9; 9 bases map to TRBD1. In germline, CDR1 is SGDLS, CDR2 YYNGEE. This CDR3 contains 16 residues. J gave up 3 bases and V 3 bases, and 9 bases lay outside the gene matches. CDR3 region: CASSAQGARRDTEAFF. CDR3 DNA sequence: TGTGCCAGCAGCGCACAGGGGGCGCGGAGGGACACTGAAGCTTTCTTT.

This chain connects TRBV12-3 or TRBV12-4 to TRBJ2-2; D might be TRBD2 (5 bases). V gave up 5 bases and J gave up 7 bases, with 8 bases separating them. This CDR3 spans 12 amino acids. Written as DNA, the CDR3 is TGTGCCAGCAGTCACGGGGACGGGGAGCTGTTTTTT. Translation gives CASSHGDGELFF.

The chain uses TRBV2 and TRBJ1-5, with D unclear. V was shortened by 10 bases and J by 0 bases, with 16 bases between the two germline ends. Germline V CDR1 and CDR2: SNHLY, FYNNEI. This CDR3 has 15 residues. The CDR3 nucleotides read TGTGCCACCAGGAGAGGGCGGGGTAGCAATCAGCCCCAGCATTTT. It yields the protein CATRRGRGSNQPQHF.

The CDR3 loop is CASRYRANEKLFF. CDR3 coding DNA: TGTGCCAGCAGATACAGGGCTAATGAAAAACTGTTTTTT. The chain couples TRBV2 to TRBJ1-4, with D maybe TRBD1 (6 bases). Trimming took 6 bases from V and 3 from J, leaving 8 bases between them. CDR3 length: 13 residues. The germline V gene encodes CDR1 SNHLY and CDR2 FYNNEI. The variable domain in full, completed from reference TRBV2 and TRBJ1-4, reads EPEVTQTPSHQVTQMGQEVILRCVPISNHLYFYWYRQILGQKVEFLVSFYNNEISEKSEIFDDQFSVERPDGSNFTLKIRSTKLEDSAMYFCASRYRANEKLFFGSGTQLSVL.

The chain uses TRBV29-1 and TRBJ1-2; 9 bases match TRBD1. V trimming: 0 bases; J trimming: 2 bases; junction bases outside the gene matches: 1. Per germline, CDR1 SQVTM and CDR2 ANQGSEA. The CDR3 covers 14 residues. In nucleotides, the CDR3 is TGCAGCGTTGAAGAAGGACAGGGGAACTATGGCTACACCTTC. This encodes CSVEEGQGNYGYTF.